The present TCR beta chain was sequenced within a study of cytomegalovirus exposure and HLA in healthy donors. About the research overall: Later, an analysis reported that the 110 or so validation repertoires had used the same platform as the roughly 700 first-cohort repertoires.

Study-level points and caveats: In the approximately 120 validation repertoires, a later analysis found that first-cohort TCR clusters tended to co-occur.

As for this clone: Its antigen is still unknown.

Assay used: immunoSEQ multiplex PCR; TCRdb lists only in-frame clones, some missing. The table lists 180,000 or so clones, more than 65% of them singletons. Trimming stripped 3 bases from V and 5 bases from J, with 10 bases between. Germline CDR1 reads SGHAT; CDR2 reads FQNNGV. CDR3 length: 13 residues. Sequenced material: PBMCs. This sequence was found in a young woman in good health and CMV-seropositive. This sequence joins TRBV11-2 and TRBJ2-5, with D tentatively TRBD2 (5 bases). The CDR3 DNA is TGTGCCAGCAGCTTTGTGGAGCGGGAGACCCAGTACTTC. Residues: CASSFVERETQYF.